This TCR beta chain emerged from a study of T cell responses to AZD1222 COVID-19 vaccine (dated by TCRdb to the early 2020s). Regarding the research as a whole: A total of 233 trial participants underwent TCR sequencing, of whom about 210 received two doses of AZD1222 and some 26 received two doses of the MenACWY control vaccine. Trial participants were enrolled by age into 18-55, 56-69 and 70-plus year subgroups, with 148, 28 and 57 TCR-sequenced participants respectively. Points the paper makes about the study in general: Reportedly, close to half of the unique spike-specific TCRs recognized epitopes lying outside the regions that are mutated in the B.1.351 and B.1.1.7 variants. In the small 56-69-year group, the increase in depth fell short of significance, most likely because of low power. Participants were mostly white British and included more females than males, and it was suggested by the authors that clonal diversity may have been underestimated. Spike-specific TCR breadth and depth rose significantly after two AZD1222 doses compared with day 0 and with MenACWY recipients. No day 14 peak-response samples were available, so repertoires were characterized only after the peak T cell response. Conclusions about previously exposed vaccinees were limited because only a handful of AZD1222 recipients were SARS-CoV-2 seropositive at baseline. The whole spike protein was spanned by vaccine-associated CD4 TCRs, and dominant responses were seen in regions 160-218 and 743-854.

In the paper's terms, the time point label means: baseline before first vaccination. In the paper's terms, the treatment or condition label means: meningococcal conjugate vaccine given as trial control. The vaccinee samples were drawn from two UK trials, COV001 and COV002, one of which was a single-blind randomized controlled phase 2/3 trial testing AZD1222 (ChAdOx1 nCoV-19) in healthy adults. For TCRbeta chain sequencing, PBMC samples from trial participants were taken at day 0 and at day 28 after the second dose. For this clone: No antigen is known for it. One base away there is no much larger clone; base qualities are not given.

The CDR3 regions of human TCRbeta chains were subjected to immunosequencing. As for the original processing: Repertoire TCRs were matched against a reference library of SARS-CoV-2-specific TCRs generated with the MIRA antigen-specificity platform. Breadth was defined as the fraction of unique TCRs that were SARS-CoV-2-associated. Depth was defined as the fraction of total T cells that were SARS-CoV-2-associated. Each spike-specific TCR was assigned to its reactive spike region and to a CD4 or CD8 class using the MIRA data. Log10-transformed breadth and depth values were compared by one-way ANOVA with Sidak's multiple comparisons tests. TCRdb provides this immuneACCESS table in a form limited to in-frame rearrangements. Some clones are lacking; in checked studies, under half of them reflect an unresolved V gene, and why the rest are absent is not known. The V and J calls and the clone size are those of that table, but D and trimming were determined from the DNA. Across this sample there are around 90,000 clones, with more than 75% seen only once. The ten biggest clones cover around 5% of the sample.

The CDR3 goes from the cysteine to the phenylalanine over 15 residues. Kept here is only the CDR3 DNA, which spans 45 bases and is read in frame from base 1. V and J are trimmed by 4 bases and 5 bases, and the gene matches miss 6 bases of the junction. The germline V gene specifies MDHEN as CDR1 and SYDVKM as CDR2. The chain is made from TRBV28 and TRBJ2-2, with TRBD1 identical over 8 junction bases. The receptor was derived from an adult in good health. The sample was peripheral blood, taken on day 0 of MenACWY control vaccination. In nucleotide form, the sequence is TGTGCCAGCAGTTCATCCGGACAGGGAACCGGGGAGCTGTTTTTT. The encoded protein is CASSSSGQGTGELFF.